Each of the 4 T cell receptor beta chains below was sequenced from the same sample in a study of beta chain features in type 1 diabetes listed by TCRdb under 2018. The library was produced with the immunoSEQ multiplex PCR assay. The entire isolated RNA was reverse transcribed using the High Capacity cDNA Reverse Transcription Kit, and thus expressed TCRB transcripts were sequenced. TCRdb holds this immuneACCESS table with in-frame rearrangements only. Some clones are missing; in checked studies, unresolved V genes explain under half, and the rest has no known cause. The sample includes around 310,000 clones, with approximately 10% observed a single time. The top ten hold more than 0.015% of the sample. The sequenced sample was naive CD4+ T cells from blood. This sample's cell subset or site label indicates: true naive CD4+ T cells. The source is a woman aged 30 to 39 in good health.

V usage is TRBV11-2 and J usage is TRBJ1-5; no firm D call. Germline lookup yields CDR1 SGHAT and CDR2 FQNNGV. CDR3 length: 14 residues. Trimming took off 0 bases at V and 4 bases at J, with 7 bases between the two ends. Here the CDR3 DNA reads TGTGCCAGCAGCTTAGAAGGACTGAATCAGCCCCAGCATTTT. This encodes CASSLEGLNQPQHF.

The rearrangement joins TRBV21-1 to TRBJ2-4; the table's TRBD1 call for D was not verified on the DNA. TRBV21-1 is given as a pseudogene. The CDR3 sequence is 18 residues long. Here the CDR3 DNA reads TGTGCCAGCAGCAACGGACAGGTGATGGGGAGAACCAAAAACATTCAGTACTTC. Its protein is CASSNGQVMGRTKNIQYF.

J is TRBJ2-7 and V is TRBV7-9; weak D call: TRBD2 (6 bases). CDR1 is SEHNR and CDR2 is FQNEAQ in the germline V gene (reference sequence). The V gene lost 2 bases and the J gene lost 2 bases, with 13 bases spanning the gap. The CDR3 covers 15 residues. Here the CDR3 DNA reads TGTGCCAGCAGCTTATCCGGCAGGACTACCTACGAGCAGTACTTC. This sequence encodes CASSLSGRTTYEQYF.

This clone came up a few times. The chain uses TRBV7-8 and TRBJ2-7; TRBD2 matches 10 bases. Germline trimming cut 4 bases from V and 3 bases from J; bases unmatched to any gene: 3. There are 14 residues in the CDR3. CDR1 is SGHVS and CDR2 is FQNEAQ in the germline V gene. The CDR3 is CASSSSGRYYEQYF. The CDR3 DNA reads TGTGCCAGCAGCTCTAGCGGGAGATACTACGAGCAGTACTTC. The entire variable domain, with the rest obtained from reference TRBV7-8 and TRBJ2-7, is as follows: GAGVSQSPRYKVAKRGQDVALRCDPISGHVSLFWYQQALGQGPEFLTYFQNEAQLDKSGLPSDRFFAERPEGSVSTLKIQRTQQEDSAVYLCASSSSGRYYEQYFGPGTRLTVT.